This T cell receptor beta chain stems from a study of CD8 T cells in Susac syndrome. Across the whole study: Blood was drawn from Susac syndrome patients while they were therapy-naive, on corticosteroids, or on intravenous immunoglobulin alone.

Whole-study findings and limits: Susac-specific public clones found in total CD8+ repertoires numbered 15 to 20, and those in CD8+ TEMRA repertoires numbered about 5.

The CDR3 consists of 18 residues. The V segment lost 4 bases and the J segment 3 bases; nucleotides outside the gene matches: 13. The authors reverse transcribed about 0.5 to 1 ug RNA with random hexamers. In TCRdb, the immunoSEQ multiplex PCR reads were re-called with MiXCR into one record per CDR3 protein. The data contain more than 95,000 distinct CDR3 sequences, over 85% of them singletons. Comments on this clonotype: No antigen is known for it.

The V and J genes are TRBV12-3 or TRBV12-4 and TRBJ2-3, with 10 positions matching TRBD2. The sample comprised CD8+ T cells from PBMCs. The TCR was taken from a human donor with Susac syndrome. The chain's CDR3 is CASSSNSGRASGTDTQYF. The CDR3 DNA reads TGTGCCAGCAGTTCCAACAGCGGGAGGGCCTCGGGGACAGATACGCAGTATTTT.